The clone carrying this TCR beta chain was seen only a few times. The antigen remains unidentified. The sample belongs to a study of blood T cells in healthy people across ages. The CDR3 loop spans 15 amino acids. V was trimmed by 5 bases and J by 7 bases, leaving 21 bases between them. Germline V CDR1 and CDR2: SGHAT, FQNNGV. Points from the study as a whole: Age advanced and TCR beta diversity per million T cells fell, roughly linearly.

Together with a sample-barcoded 5' primer, a J-beta primer mix was included in a second PCR lasting roughly 6 to 12 cycles. TCRdb re-called the 5' RACE reads through MiXCR, storing one row per CDR3 protein. The data contain about 1,400,000 distinct CDR3 sequences, approximately 38% of them singletons. Sequencing used blood. J is TRBJ2-7 and V is TRBV11-2, with D perhaps matching TRBD1 (6 bases). The source of this sequence is a young woman in good health. In DNA, the CDR3 is TGTGCCAGCAGCCTAGGGACACAATACTACAATGAGCAGTACTTC. Encoded protein: CASSLGTQYYNEQYF.